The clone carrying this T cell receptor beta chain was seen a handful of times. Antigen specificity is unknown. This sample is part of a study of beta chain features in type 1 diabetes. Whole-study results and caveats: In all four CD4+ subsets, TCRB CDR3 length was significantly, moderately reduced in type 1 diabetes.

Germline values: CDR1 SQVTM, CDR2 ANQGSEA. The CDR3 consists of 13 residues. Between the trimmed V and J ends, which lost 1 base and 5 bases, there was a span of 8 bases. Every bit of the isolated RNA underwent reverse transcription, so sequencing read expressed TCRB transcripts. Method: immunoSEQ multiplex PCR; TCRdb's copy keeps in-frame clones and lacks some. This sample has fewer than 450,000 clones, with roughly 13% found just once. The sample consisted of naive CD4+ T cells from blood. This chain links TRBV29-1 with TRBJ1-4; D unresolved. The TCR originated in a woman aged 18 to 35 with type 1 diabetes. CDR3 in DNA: TGCAGCGTTGAAGTGAGAGGGAATGAAAAACTGTTTTTT. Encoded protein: CSVEVRGNEKLFF.